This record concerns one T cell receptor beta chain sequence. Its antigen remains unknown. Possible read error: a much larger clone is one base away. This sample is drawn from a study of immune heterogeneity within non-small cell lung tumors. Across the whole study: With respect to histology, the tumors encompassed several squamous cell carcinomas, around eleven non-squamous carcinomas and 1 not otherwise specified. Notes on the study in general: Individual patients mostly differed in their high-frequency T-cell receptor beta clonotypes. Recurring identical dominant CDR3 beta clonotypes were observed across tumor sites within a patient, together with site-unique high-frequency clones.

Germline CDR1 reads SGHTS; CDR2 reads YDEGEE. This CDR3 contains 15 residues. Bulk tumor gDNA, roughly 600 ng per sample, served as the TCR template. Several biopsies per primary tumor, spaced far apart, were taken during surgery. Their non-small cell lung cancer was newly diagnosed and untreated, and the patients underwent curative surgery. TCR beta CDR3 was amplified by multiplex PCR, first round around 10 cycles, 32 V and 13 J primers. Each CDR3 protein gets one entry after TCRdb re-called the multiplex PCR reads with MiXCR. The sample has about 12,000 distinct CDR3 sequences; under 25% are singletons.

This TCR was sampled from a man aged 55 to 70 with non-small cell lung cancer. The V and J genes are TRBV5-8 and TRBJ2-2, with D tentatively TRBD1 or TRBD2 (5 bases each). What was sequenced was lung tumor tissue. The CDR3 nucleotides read TGTGCCAGCAGCCCCAGGGAGTTTAGCACCTGGGAGCTGTTTTTT. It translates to CASSPREFSTWELFF.